These 5 T cell receptor beta chains were sequenced from one sample in a study of Graves' ophthalmopathy and Graves' hyperthyroidism. Amplification of TCR beta CDR3 regions used RNA transcripts. Scientists carried out first-round RT-PCR using HTBI primers and then a second-round multiplex PCR. One entry per CDR3 protein results from TCRdb running MiXCR on the multiplex PCR reads. The repertoire holds roughly 160,000 distinct CDR3 sequences, under 45% seen once, with 8% to 9% in the top ten. Sequenced material: peripheral blood. These receptors were taken from a man in his thirties or forties with Graves' ophthalmopathy.

This clonotype was seen at least ten times. The chain has TRBV19 and TRBJ1-2; 12 positions match TRBD1. The V and J ends lost 11 bases and 7 bases, in that order; junction bases with no gene match: 20. CDR1 and CDR2 (germline): LNHDA, SQIVND (reference sequence). The CDR3 extends over 17 amino acids. The CDR3 nucleotides read TGTGCCGGACATCAATCCGGGACAGGGGGCCGAAATGGTGGCTACACCTTC. Protein: CAGHQSGTGGRNGGYTF.

This chain joins TRBV20-1 and TRBJ2-7; 10 bases match TRBD2. Germline V gives CDR1 DFQATT, CDR2 SNEGSKA (reference sequence). V gave up 1 base and J gave up 5 bases; unmatched junction bases: 11. This CDR3 is built from 16 residues. DNA for the CDR3: TGCAGTGCTAGAGTTCTCAGCGGGGGGGCCGTCGACGAGCAGTACTTC. Translated, it gives CSARVLSGGAVDEQYF.

This clonotype was picked up many times. This sequence joins TRBV7-8 and TRBJ2-2, with 9 bases matching TRBD2. Trimming removed 5 bases from V and 2 bases from J; junction bases left unmatched: 12. The CDR3 extends over 18 amino acids. CDR1 SGHVS and CDR2 FQNEAQ come from the germline V gene. Written as DNA, the CDR3 is TGTGCCAGCAGCATCCGACTAGCGGACCCTTTTAACACCGGGGAGCTGTTTTTT. Amino acids: CASSIRLADPFNTGELFF.

This clonotype has at least ten counts. The chain employs TRBV6-2 or TRBV6-3 and TRBJ1-5, with 7 positions matching TRBD1. J gave up 5 bases and V 8 bases, and 3 bases lay outside the gene matches. Germline V gives CDR1 MNHEY, CDR2 SVGEGT. The CDR3 length is 12 residues. Here the CDR3 reads CASHTGDQPQHF. The CDR3 DNA sequence: TGTGCCAGCCACACAGGGGATCAGCCCCAGCATTTT.

This clonotype was seen a few times. The J gene is TRBJ1-5, the V gene TRBV27; D is perhaps TRBD1 (6 bases). The CDR3 consists of 13 residues. Between the trimmed V and J ends, which lost 5 bases and 16 bases, there was a span of 21 bases. CDR1 is MNHEY and CDR2 is SMNVEV in the germline V gene (reference sequence). This CDR3 reads CASSLQQGSSSHF. In DNA, the CDR3 is TGTGCCAGCAGTCTGCAACAGGGCAGCTCAAGTCATTTT.